The 6 T cell receptor beta chains below come from one sample, sequenced in a study of blood T cells in healthy people across ages. The use of a sample-barcoded 5' primer and a J-beta primer mix characterized a second PCR of about 7 to 12 cycles. TCRdb re-analysed the 5' RACE reads in MiXCR, keeping a single row per CDR3 protein. This sample has 380,000 or so distinct CDR3 sequences, with roughly half found just once. The sequencing sample was made of blood. The receptors shown here come from a man aged 55 to 69 in good health.

This clonotype was seen only a few times. This rearrangement joins TRBV3-1 to TRBJ1-2; D remains unclear. CDR1 is LGHDT and CDR2 is YNNKEL in the germline V gene (reference sequence). V shed 4 bases and J shed 7 bases, with 13 bases lying between them. CDR3 length: 13 amino acids. The CDR3 coding sequence is TGTGCCAGCAGCCTGAAGATCGGGTCTGGCTACACCTTC. Its translation: CASSLKIGSGYTF.

This clonotype appeared a single time. J is TRBJ1-5 and V is TRBV7-6; maybe TRBD1 (5 bases). CDR3 size: 16 residues. Trimming took off 1 base at V and 6 bases at J, with 16 bases between the two ends. Germline V CDR1 and CDR2: SGHVS, FNYEAQ. Here the CDR3 reads CASSLGGQGIGQPQHF. CDR3 coding DNA: TGTGCCAGCAGCTTAGGGGGTCAGGGAATAGGTCAGCCCCAGCATTTT.

This clonotype was counted once. This chain joins TRBV20-1 and TRBJ2-1; perhaps TRBD2 as D (5 bases). V dropped 0 bases and J dropped 9 bases, with 15 bases sitting between them. CDR1 is DFQATT, CDR2 SNEGSKA, per germline (reference sequence). The CDR3 is made up of 14 amino acids. Here the CDR3 reads CSARDTTRILEQFF. The CDR3 DNA reads as TGCAGTGCTAGAGACACAACTAGAATTCTTGAGCAGTTCTTC.

The rearrangement uses TRBV2 and TRBJ2-1, with 11 nucleotides matching TRBD2. Germline lookup yields CDR1 SNHLY and CDR2 FYNNEI. The CDR3 sequence is 20 residues long. V shed 3 bases, J shed 4 bases, and the junction held 17 bases outside the gene matches. The CDR3 DNA sequence: TGTGCCAGCAGTGAGGCACAGGGGGAGACTAGCGGGAACCCGTACAATGAGCAGTTCTTC. Protein sequence: CASSEAQGETSGNPYNEQFF.

V is TRBV9 and J is TRBJ2-5, with D maybe TRBD2 (6 bases). The CDR3 runs to 14 residues. V shed 6 bases and J shed 0 bases, with 12 bases lying between them. The germline CDR1 and CDR2 sequences are SGDLS and YYNGEE. The chain's CDR3 is CASNKRDYQETQYF. DNA for the CDR3: TGTGCCAGCAATAAACGGGACTACCAAGAGACCCAGTACTTC.

CDR3 sequence (DNA): TGCAGTGCTAGAGACACAGGACCTAATGAAAAACTGTTTTTT. This codes for CSARDTGPNEKLFF. The chain carries TRBV20-1 and TRBJ1-4; D is perhaps TRBD1 (5 bases). Germline V gene lookup returns CDR1 DFQATT and CDR2 SNEGSKA (reference sequence). Trimming took 0 bases from V and 3 from J, leaving 8 bases between them. The CDR3 loop spans 14 amino acids.